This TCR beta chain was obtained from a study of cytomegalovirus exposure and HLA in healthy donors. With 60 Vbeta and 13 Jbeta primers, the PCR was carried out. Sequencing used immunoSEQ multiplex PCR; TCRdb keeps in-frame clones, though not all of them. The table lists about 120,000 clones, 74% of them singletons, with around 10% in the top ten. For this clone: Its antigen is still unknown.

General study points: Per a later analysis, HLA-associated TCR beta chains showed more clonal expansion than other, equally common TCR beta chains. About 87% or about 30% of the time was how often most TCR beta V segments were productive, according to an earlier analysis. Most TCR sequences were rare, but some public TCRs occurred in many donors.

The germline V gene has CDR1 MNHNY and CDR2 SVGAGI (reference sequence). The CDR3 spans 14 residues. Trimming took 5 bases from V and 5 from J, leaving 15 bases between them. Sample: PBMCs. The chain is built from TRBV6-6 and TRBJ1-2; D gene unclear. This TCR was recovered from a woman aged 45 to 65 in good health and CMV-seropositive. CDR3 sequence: CASSPIGLLYGYTF. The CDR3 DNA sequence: TGTGCCAGCAGTCCTATCGGACTGCTATATGGCTACACCTTC.